These 13 T cell receptor beta chains were all obtained from the same sample, sequenced in a study of cytomegalovirus exposure and HLA in healthy donors. 60 Vbeta and 13 Jbeta primers were used in PCR. Sequencing was performed with immunoSEQ multiplex PCR; in TCRdb, only in-frame clones are kept and a portion is missing. The sample contains 170,000 or so clones, 75% to 85% of which appear only once. Material: PBMCs. These receptors all come from a man younger than 40 in good health and CMV-seropositive.

V gene TRBV19 combines with J gene TRBJ2-2; 7 bases are a match to TRBD1. V shed 2 bases and J 5 bases; nucleotides not matched to a gene: 8. CDR3 length: 16 amino acids. Germline CDR1 and CDR2: LNHDA and SQIVND (reference sequence). DNA of the CDR3: TGTGCCAGTAGTATATGGCAGGGGGAAGGGACCGGGGAGCTGTTTTTT. It codes for CASSIWQGEGTGELFF.

The chain recombines TRBV5-1 with TRBJ2-7; 14 positions match TRBD2. The germline gives CDR1 SGHRS, CDR2 YFSETQ. V dropped 7 bases and J dropped 2; count of bases not matched to a gene: 5. CDR3 length equals 15 residues. In nucleotides, the CDR3 is TGCGCCAGCGGACCGACTAGCGGGGGGGCCTACGAGCAGTACTTC. Translated: CASGPTSGGAYEQYF.

In this sample, this clone turned up once. The CDR3 loop reads CASTLGSRNEKLFF. In DNA form, the CDR3 reads TGTGCCAGCACCCTGGGCAGTAGGAATGAAAAACTGTTTTTT. The chain combines TRBV2 with TRBJ1-4, with D uncertain. With 7 bases removed from V and 5 bases from J, the gap between germline ends came to 14 bases. The CDR3 has 14 residues. Germline CDR1 and CDR2: SNHLY and FYNNEI.

This chain uses TRBV6-5 with TRBJ2-7, with 10 bases identical to TRBD2. Germline assignment: CDR1 MNHEY and CDR2 SVGAGI. Trimming at V came to 6 bases and at J to 4 bases, leaving 6 bases not matched to a gene. The CDR3 is made up of 14 amino acids. The CDR3 sequence: CASSQREGPYEQYF. The CDR3 coding sequence is TGTGCCAGCAGCCAGCGGGAGGGCCCGTACGAGCAGTACTTC.

The V gene is TRBV11-1, the J gene TRBJ1-6; D is possibly TRBD1 (5 bases). Germline V gene lookup returns CDR1 SGHAT and CDR2 FQDESV (reference sequence). The CDR3 has 16 amino acids. V gave up 5 bases and J gave up 10 bases, with 21 bases separating them. The CDR3 spells CASSPGDRPVGSPLHF. The DNA for the CDR3 is TGTGCCAGCAGCCCGGGGGACCGACCGGTTGGCTCACCCCTCCACTTT.

The chain joins TRBV6-6 to TRBJ1-2; 9 positions agree with TRBD1. The CDR3 sequence is 11 residues long. Germline trimming cut 5 bases from V and 13 bases from J; bases unmatched to any gene: 5. Germline V gene data show CDR1 as MNHNY and CDR2 as SVGAGI (reference sequence). The CDR3, as DNA: TGTGCCAGCAGTCGGGACAGGGAGGTCACCTTC. It encodes CASSRDREVTF.

J is TRBJ2-1 and V is TRBV7-2; 8 nucleotides match TRBD2. The CDR3 covers 13 residues. V lost 1 base and J lost 10; bases outside the gene matches: 3. CDR1 is SGHTA and CDR2 is FQGNSA in the germline V gene. CDR3 region: CASSLDTSGEQFF. In nucleotides, the CDR3 is TGTGCCAGCAGCTTAGATACTAGCGGAGAGCAGTTCTTC.

The chain couples TRBV4-1 to TRBJ2-1, with D tentatively TRBD1 (5 bases). This CDR3 spans 15 amino acids. V lost 0 bases and J lost 6, with 12 bases in between. CDR1 is MGHRA, CDR2 YSYEKL, per germline. The CDR3 loop is CASSQDQGGGNEQFF. CDR3 DNA sequence: TGCGCCAGCAGCCAAGACCAGGGCGGCGGCAATGAGCAGTTCTTC.

This clone appeared a single time. The chain carries TRBV11-2 and TRBJ1-2; 8 bases agree with TRBD1. CDR1 is SGHAT and CDR2 is FQNNGV in the germline V gene. With 3 bases clipped from V and 4 bases from J, the junction kept 13 bases outside the gene matches. The CDR3 consists of 17 residues. CDR3 in amino acids: CASSLAPDRVKSYGYTF. CDR3 in DNA: TGTGCCAGCAGCTTGGCCCCGGACAGGGTGAAGAGCTATGGCTACACCTTC.

The V gene is TRBV9, the J gene TRBJ2-7, with TRBD2 matching over 14 bases. Per germline, CDR1 SGDLS and CDR2 YYNGEE. This CDR3 contains 17 residues. The V gene end was trimmed by 3 bases and the J gene end by 3 bases; junction bases not matched to a gene: 8. CDR3 amino acids: CASSAGTSGRIGYEQYF. CDR3 in DNA: TGTGCCAGCAGCGCCGGGACTAGCGGGAGAATCGGCTACGAGCAGTACTTC.

This rearrangement joins TRBV29-1 to TRBJ1-1; 8 bases match TRBD1. V shed 6 bases, J shed 5 bases, and the junction held 8 bases outside the gene matches. The CDR3 consists of 13 residues. The V gene's germline CDR1 is SQVTM and CDR2 ANQGSEA. CDR3 region: CSVETGGGTEAFF. CDR3 nucleotide sequence: TGCAGCGTGGAAACAGGGGGGGGGACTGAAGCTTTCTTT.

V gene TRBV30 combines with J gene TRBJ2-7, with a tentative D call TRBD1 (6 bases). The V gene's germline CDR1 is GTSNPN and CDR2 SVGIG (reference sequence). The V and J ends lost 1 base and 5 bases respectively, with 12 bases between them. The CDR3 sequence is 13 residues long. The CDR3 spells CAWSGGQVDEQYF. In DNA, the CDR3 is TGTGCCTGGAGTGGGGGGCAGGTCGACGAGCAGTACTTC. Full variable domain (missing parts from reference TRBV30 and TRBJ2-7): SQTIHQWPATLVQPVGSPLSLECTVEGTSNPNLYWYRQAAGRGLQLLFYSVGIGQISSEVPQNLSASRPQDRQFILSSKKLLLSDSGFYLCAWSGGQVDEQYFGPGTRLTVT.

This chain connects TRBV7-3 to TRBJ2-7, with 9 positions matching TRBD2. The J segment lost 6 bases and the V segment lost 3 bases, leaving 9 bases of the junction unmatched. This CDR3 spans 15 amino acids. Germline V lookup: CDR1 SGHTA, CDR2 FQGTGA. The CDR3 here is CASSLGGGVTGEQYF. The CDR3 region has the DNA TGTGCCAGCAGCTTGGGCGGGGGGGTTACTGGCGAGCAGTACTTC.